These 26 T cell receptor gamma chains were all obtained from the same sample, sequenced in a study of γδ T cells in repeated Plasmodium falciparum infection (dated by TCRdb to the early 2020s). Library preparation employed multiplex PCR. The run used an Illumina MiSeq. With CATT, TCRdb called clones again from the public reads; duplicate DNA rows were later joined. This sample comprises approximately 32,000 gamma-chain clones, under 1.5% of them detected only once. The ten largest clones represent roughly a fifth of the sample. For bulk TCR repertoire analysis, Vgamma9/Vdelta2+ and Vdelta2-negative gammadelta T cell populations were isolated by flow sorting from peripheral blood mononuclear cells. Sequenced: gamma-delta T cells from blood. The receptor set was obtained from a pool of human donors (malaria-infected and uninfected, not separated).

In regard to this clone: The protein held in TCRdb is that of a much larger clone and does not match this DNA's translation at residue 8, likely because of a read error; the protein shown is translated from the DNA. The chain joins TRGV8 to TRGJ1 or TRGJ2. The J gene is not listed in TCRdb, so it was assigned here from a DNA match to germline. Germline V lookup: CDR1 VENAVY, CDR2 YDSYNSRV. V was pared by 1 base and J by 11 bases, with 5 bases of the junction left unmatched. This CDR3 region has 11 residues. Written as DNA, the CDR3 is TGTGCCACCTGGGATAGAATAGAGAAACTCTTT. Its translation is CATWDRIEKLF.

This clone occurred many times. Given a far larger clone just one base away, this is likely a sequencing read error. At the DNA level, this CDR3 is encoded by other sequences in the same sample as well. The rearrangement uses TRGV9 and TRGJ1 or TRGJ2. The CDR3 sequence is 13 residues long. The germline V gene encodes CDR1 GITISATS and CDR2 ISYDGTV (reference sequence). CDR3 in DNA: TGTGCCTTGTGGGAGGTGAATTATTACAAGAAACTCTTT. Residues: CALWEVNYYKKLF.

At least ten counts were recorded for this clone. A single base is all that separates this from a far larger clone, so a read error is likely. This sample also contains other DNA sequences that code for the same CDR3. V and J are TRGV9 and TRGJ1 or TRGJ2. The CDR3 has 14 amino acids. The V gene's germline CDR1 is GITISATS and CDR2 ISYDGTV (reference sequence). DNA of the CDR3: TGTGCTTTGTGGGAGGACGAGAATTATTATAAGAAACTCTTT. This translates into CALWEDENYYKKLF.

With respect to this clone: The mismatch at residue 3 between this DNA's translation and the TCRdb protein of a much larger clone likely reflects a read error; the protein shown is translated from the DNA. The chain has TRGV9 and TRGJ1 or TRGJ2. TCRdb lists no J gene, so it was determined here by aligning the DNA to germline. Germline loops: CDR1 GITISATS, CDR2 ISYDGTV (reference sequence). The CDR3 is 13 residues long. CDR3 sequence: CAMWEAPHYKKLF. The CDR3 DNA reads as TGTGCCATGTGGGAGGCTCCCCATTATAAGAAACTCTTT.

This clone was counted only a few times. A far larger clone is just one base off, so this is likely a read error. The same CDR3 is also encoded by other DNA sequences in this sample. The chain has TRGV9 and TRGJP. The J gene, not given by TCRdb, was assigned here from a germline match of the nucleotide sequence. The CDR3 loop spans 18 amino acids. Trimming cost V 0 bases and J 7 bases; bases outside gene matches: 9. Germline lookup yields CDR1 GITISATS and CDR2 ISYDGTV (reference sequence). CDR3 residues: CALWEVRLEELGKKIKVF. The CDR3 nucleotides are TGTGCCTTGTGGGAGGTGCGTCTCGAGGAGTTGGGCAAAAAAATCAAGGTATTT.

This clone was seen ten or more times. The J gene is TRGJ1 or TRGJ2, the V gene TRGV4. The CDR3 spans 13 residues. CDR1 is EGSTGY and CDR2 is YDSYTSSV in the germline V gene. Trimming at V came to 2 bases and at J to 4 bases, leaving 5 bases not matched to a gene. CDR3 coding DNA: TGTGCCACCTGGGATGAGGGGTATTATAAGAAACTCTTT. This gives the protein CATWDEGYYKKLF.

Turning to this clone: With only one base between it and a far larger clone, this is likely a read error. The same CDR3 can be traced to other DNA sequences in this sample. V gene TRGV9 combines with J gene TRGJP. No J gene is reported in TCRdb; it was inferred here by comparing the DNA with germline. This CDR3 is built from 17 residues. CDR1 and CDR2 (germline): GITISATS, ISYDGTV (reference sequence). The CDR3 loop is CALWDNLNGLGKKIKVF. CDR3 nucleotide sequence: TGCGCCTTGTGGGATAACCTAAACGGGTTGGGCAAAAAAATCAAGGTATTT.

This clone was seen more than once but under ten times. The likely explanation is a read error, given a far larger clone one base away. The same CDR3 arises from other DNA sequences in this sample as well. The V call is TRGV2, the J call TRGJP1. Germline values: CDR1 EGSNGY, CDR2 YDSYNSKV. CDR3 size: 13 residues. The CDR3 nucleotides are TGTGCCACATGGGACGGGCGGGGTTGGTTCAAGATATTT. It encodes CATWDGRGWFKIF.

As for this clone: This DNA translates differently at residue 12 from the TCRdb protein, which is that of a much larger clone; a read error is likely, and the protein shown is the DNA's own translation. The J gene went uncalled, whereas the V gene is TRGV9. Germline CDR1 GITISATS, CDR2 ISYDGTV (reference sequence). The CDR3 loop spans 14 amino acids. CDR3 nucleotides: TGTGCCTTGTGGGAGACCCAGGATTATTATAAGGAACTCTTT. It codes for CALWETQDYYKELF.

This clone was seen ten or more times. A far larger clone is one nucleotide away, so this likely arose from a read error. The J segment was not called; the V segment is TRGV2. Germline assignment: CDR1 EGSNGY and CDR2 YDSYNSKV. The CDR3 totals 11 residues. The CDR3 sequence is CATWDGAKKLF. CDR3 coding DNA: TGTGCCACCTGGGACGGAGCCAAGAAGCTCTTT.

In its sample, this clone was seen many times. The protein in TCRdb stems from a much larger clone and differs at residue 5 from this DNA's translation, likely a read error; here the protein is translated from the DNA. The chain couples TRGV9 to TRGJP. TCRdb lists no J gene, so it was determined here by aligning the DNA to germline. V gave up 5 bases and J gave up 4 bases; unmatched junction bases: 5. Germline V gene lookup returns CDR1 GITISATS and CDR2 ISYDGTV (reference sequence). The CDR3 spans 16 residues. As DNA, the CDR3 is TGTGCCTTGTGGGGGGACCAAGAGTTGGGCAAAAAAATCAAGGTATTT. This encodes CALWGDQELGKKIKVF.

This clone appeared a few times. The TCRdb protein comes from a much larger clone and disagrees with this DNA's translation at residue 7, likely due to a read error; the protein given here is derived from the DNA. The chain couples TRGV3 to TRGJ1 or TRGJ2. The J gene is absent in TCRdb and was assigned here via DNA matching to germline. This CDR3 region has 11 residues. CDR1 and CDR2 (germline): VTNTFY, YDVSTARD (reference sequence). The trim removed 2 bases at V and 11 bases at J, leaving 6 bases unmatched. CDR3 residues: CATWDICQKLF. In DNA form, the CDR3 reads TGTGCCACCTGGGACATTTGTCAGAAACTCTTT.

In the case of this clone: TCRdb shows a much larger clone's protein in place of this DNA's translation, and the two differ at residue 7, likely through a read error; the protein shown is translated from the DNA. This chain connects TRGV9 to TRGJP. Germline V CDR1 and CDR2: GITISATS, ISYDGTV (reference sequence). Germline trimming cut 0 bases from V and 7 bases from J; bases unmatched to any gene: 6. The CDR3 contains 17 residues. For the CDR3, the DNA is TGTGCCTTGTGGGAGGTGTTCTCTGAGTTGGGCAAAAAAATCAAGGTATTT. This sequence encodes CALWEVFSELGKKIKVF.

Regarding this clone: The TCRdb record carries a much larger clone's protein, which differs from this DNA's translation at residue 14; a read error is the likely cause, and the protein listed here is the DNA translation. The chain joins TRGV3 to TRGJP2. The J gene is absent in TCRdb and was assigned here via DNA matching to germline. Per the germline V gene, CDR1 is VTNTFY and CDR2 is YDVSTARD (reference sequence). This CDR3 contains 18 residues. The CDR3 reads CATWDRPRKHSSDGIKTF. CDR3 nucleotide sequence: TGTGCCACCTGGGACAGGCCGAGAAAACATAGTAGTGATGGGATCAAGACGTTT.

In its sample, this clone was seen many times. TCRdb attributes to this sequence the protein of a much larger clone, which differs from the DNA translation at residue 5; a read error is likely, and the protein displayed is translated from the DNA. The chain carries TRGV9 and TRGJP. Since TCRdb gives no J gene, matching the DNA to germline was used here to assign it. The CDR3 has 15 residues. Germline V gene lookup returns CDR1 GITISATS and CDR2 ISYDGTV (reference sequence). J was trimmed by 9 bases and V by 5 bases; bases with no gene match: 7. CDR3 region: CALWGDPLGKKIKVF. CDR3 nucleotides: TGTGCCTTGTGGGGGGACCCGTTGGGCAAAAAAATCAAGGTATTT.

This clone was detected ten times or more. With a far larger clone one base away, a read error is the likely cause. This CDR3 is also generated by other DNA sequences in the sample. CDR3 nucleotide sequence: TGTGCCTTGTGGGAGGTTACTAGAACATATTATAAGAAACTCTTT. Protein sequence: CALWEVTRTYYKKLF. The gene calls are TRGV9 and TRGJ1 or TRGJ2. No J segment appears in TCRdb, so it was assigned here by matching the sequence to germline. J lost 4 bases, V lost 1 base, and 10 bases had no gene match. The CDR3 runs to 15 residues. Germline CDR1 reads GITISATS; CDR2 reads ISYDGTV (reference sequence).

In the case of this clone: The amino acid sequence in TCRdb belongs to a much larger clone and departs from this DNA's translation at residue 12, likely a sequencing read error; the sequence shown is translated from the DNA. The chain's CDR3 is CATWDRASYYKELF. For the CDR3, the DNA is TGTGCCACCTGGGATAGAGCCTCGTATTATAAGGAACTCTTT. With the J gene uncalled, the V gene is TRGV8. Germline V gives CDR1 VENAVY, CDR2 YDSYNSRV. CDR3 length: 14 amino acids.

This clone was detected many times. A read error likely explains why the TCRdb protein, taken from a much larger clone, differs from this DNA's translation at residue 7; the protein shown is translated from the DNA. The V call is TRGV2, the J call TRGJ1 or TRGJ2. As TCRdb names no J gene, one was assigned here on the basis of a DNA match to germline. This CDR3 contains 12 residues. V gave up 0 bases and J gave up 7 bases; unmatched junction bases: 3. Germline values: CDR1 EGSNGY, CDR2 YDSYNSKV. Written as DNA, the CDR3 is TGTGCCACCTGGGACGGGAGCTATAAGAAACTCTTT. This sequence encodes CATWDGSYKKLF.

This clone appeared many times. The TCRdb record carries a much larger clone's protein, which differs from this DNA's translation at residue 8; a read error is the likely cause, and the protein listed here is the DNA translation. CDR3 coding DNA: TGTGCCACCTGGGATTGTGAGAGACTCTTT. Translating gives CATWDCERLF. The V gene call is TRGV4, and the J gene call is absent. The CDR3 consists of 10 residues. In germline, CDR1 is EGSTGY, CDR2 YDSYTSSV.

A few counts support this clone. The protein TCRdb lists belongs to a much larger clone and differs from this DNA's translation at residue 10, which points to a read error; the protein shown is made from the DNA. In nucleotides, the CDR3 is TGTGCCACCTGGGACAGGCCAGGTAGTCATAAGAAACTCTTT. Amino acid sequence: CATWDRPGSHKKLF. This chain connects TRGV5 to TRGJ1 or TRGJ2. As TCRdb names no J gene, one was assigned here on the basis of a DNA match to germline. Trimming at V came to 0 bases and at J to 8 bases, leaving 10 bases not matched to a gene. The germline CDR1 and CDR2 sequences are VINAFY and YDVSNSKD. The CDR3 runs 14 residues.

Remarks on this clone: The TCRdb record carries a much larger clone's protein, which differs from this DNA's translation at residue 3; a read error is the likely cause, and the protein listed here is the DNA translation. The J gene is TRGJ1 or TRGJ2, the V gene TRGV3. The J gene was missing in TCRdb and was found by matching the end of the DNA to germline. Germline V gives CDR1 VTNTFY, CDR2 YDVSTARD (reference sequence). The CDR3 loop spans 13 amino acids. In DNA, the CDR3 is TGTGCCGCCTGGGACAGGCTTAGGTATAAGAAACTCTTT. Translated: CAAWDRLRYKKLF.

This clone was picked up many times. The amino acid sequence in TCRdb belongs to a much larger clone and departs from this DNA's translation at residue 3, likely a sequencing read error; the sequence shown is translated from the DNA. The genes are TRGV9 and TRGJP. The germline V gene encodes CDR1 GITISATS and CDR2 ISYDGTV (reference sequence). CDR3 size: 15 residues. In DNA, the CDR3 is TGTGCCTCGTGGGAGGAAGAGTTGGGCAAAAAAATCAAGGTATTT. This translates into CASWEEELGKKIKVF.

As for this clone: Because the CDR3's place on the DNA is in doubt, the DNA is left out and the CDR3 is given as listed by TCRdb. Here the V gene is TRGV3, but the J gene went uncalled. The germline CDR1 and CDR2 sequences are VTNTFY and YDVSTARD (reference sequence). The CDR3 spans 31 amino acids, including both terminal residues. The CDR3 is CAPGTGLIIRNSLAVEQHWLSQVSIGRIQHF.

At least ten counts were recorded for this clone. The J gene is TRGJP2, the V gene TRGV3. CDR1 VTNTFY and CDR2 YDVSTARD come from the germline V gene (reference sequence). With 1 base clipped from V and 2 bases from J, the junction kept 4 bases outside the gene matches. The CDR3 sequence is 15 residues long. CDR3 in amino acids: CATWDRKSSDWIKTF. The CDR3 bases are TGTGCCACCTGGGACAGAAAGAGTAGTGATTGGATCAAGACGTTT.

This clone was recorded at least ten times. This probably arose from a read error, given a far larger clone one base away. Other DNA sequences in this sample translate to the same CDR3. CDR3 in DNA: TGTGCCTTGTGGGAATCCCCAACTTATTATAAGAAACTCTTT. This gives the protein CALWESPTYYKKLF. The chain joins TRGV9 to TRGJ1 or TRGJ2. Since TCRdb gives no J gene, matching the DNA to germline was used here to assign it. This CDR3 is 14 amino acids long. V lost 4 bases and J lost 3; bases outside the gene matches: 9. Germline V gives CDR1 GITISATS, CDR2 ISYDGTV (reference sequence).

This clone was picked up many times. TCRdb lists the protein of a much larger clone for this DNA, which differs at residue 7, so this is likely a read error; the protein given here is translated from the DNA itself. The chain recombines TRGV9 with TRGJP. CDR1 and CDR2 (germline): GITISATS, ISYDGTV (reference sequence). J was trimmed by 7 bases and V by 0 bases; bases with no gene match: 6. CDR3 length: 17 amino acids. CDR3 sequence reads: CALWEVKLELGKKIKVF. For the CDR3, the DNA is TGTGCCTTGTGGGAGGTGAAACTGGAGTTGGGCAAAAAAATCAAGGTATTT.